The source of this T cell receptor (beta chain) is a study of blood T cell repertoires in COVID-19. Study as a whole: Sample material is recorded as cDNA or gDNA derived from T cells, B-cell-depleted T cells, or PBMCs.

CDR3 length: 14 amino acids. Germline lookup yields CDR1 SEHNR and CDR2 FQNEAQ (reference sequence). The V end was cut by 5 bases, the J end by 2 bases, with 9 bases between. Original data processing: It was from reference gene primer amplification that nucleated cell counts were estimated. The assay was immunoSEQ multiplex PCR, and TCRdb's table has in-frame clones only and misses some. For V, J and clone size, that table is used; D and trimming come from the DNA. The table has about 240,000 clones, around 87% seen once; the top ten hold approximately 7.9%. The specimen sequenced was peripheral blood. The receptor was derived from a man in his 60s who had recovered from COVID-19. The chain uses TRBV7-9 and TRBJ2-2; no firm D call. DNA of the CDR3: TGTGCCAGCAGCGCCCTGGGCAACACCGGGGAGCTGTTTTTT. Translated, it gives CASSALGNTGELFF.